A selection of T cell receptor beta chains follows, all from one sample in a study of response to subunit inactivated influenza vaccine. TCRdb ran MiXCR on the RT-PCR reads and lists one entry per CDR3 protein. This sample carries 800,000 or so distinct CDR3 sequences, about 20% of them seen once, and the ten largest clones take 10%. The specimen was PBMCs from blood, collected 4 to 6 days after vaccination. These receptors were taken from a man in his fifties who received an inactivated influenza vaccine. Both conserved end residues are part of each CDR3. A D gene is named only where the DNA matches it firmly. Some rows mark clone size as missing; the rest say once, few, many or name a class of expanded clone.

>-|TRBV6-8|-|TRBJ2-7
TGTGCCAGCAGTTACCAGGCGCAAAGGGGCCCCTACGAGCAGTACTTC
CASSYQAQRGPYEQYF
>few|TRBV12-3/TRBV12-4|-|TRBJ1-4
TGTGCCAGCACTAGGGAGGGCCAATTCGAAAAACTGTTTTTT
CASTREGQFEKLFF
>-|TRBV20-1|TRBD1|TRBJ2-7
TGCAGTGCTAGATCTTTTGGGTTTGGGACAGGGACCTACGAGCAGTACTTC
CSARSFGFGTGTYEQYF
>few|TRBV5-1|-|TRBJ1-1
TGCGCCAGCAGCTTGGTTTCCCCGGGGAACACTGAAGCTTTCTTT
CASSLVSPGNTEAFF
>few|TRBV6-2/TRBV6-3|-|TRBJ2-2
TGTGCCAGCAGTTACTCGAGATTGGGGAACACCGGGGAGCTGTTTTTT
CASSYSRLGNTGELFF
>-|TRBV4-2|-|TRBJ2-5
TGTGCCAGCAGCCAAGAAGTCGGCCGGCCGGAGACCCAGTACTTC
CASSQEVGRPETQYF
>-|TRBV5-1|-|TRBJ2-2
TGCGCCAGCAGTTGGGGCAGCCAACATTTGAACACCGGGGAGCTGTTTTTT
CASSWGSQHLNTGELFF
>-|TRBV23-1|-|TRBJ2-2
TGCGCCAGCAGACCAGCCCCTCCGGGAACACAACTTGAGAACACCGGGGAGCTGTTTTTT
CASRPAPPGTQLENTGELFF
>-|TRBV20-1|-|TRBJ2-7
TGCAGTGCTAGAGATCAGAGGAAAGGGACGTCCTACGAGCAGTACTTC
CSARDQRKGTSYEQYF
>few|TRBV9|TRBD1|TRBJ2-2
TGTGCCAGCAGAACAGGGGCGAACACCGGGGAGCTGTTTTTT
CASRTGANTGELFF
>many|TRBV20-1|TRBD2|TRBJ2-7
TGCAGTGCTAGCTCGCCGGGACTAGCGGGAATTCTCCACGAGCAGTACTTC
CSASSPGLAGILHEQYF
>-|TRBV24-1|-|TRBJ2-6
TGTGCCACCAGCGTATCTGGGGCCAACGTCCTGACTTTC
CATSVSGANVLTF
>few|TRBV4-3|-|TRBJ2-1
TGCGCCAGCAGCCCGAGCGGGCCAAGCTCCTACAATGAGCAGTTCTTC
CASSPSGPSSYNEQFF
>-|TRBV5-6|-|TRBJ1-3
TGTGCCAGCAGCTCCCGTTCTGGAAACACCATATATTTT
CASSSRSGNTIYF
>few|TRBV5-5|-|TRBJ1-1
TGTGCCAGCAGCTTCAACAGGGCGAACACTGAAGCTTTCTTT
CASSFNRANTEAFF
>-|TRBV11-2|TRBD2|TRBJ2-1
TGTGCCAGCAGCTTCCGGCGGGAGGCCCCTCGGCAGTTCTTC
CASSFRREAPRQFF
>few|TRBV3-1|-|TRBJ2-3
TGTGCCAGCAGCTCTCCGAGCGGTGCAGATACGCAGTATTTT
CASSSPSGADTQYF
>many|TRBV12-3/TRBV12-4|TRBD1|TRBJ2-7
TGTGCCAGCAGCCCCGGGACAGGGGAATACGAGCAGTACTTC
CASSPGTGEYEQYF
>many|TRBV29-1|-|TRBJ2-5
TGCAGCGTTGGTTACAGCTTAGAAGAGACCCAGTACTTC
CSVGYSLEETQYF
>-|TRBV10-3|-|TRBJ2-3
TGTGCCATCAGTGCAGACCTACCCGTGGGCACAGATACGCAGTATTTT
CAISADLPVGTDTQYF
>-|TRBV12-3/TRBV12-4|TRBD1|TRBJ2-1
TGTGCCAGCAGTACAGGGGGCAGGTACAATGAGCAGTTCTTC
CASSTGGRYNEQFF
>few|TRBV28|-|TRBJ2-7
TGTGCCAGCAGTCTATGGACGGAGGAGCAGTACTTC
CASSLWTEEQYF
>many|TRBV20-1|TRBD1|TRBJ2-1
TGCAGTGCTAGTCAGGGGGTAAGGGACAATGAGCAGTTCTTC
CSASQGVRDNEQFF
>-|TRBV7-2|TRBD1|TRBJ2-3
TGTGCCAGCAGACCCCCAGGGACAGCCTACGTGAGGTATTTT
CASRPPGTAYVRYF
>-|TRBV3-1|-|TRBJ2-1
TGTGCCAGCAGCCAAGGCGCAGGGTATGAGCAGTTCTTC
CASSQGAGYEQFF
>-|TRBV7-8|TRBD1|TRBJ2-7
TGTGCCAGCAGCTTCGGGACAGGGCATACGTCCTACGAGCAGTACTTC
CASSFGTGHTSYEQYF
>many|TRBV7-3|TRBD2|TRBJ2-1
TGTGCCAGCAGCTTGGGCGGGGGACGTTACAATGAGCAGTTCTTC
CASSLGGGRYNEQFF
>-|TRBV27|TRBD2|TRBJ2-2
TGTGCCAGCAGTTTGGAGGGACTAGCGGGGGTCGACACCGGGGAGCTGTTTTTT
CASSLEGLAGVDTGELFF
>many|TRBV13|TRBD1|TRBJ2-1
TGTGCCAGCAGCTTGGGACAGGGGGCATTCAATGAGCAGTTCTTC
CASSLGQGAFNEQFF
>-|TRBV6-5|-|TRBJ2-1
TGTGCCAGCAGTTATTTTAGTTCTTCTGTCCACAATGAGCAGTTCTTC
CASSYFSSSVHNEQFF
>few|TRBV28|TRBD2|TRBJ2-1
TGTGCCAGCAGACTAGCGGGAGGGATCAGCTCCTACAATGAGCAGTTCTTC
CASRLAGGISSYNEQFF
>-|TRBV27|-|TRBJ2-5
TGTGCCAGCAGTTTCGCAGGGGCCCTTGGAGAGACCCAGTACTTC
CASSFAGALGETQYF
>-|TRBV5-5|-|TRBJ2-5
TGTGCCAGCAGCTCAAGAGGTAGCCAAGAGACCCAGTACTTC
CASSSRGSQETQYF
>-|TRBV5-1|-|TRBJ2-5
TGCGCCAGCAGGGGTACCGTCGGGGGAGAGACCCAGTACTTC
CASRGTVGGETQYF
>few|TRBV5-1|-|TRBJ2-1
TGCGCCAGCAGCAAGGACTCTCTGGGGAATGAGCAGTTCTTC
CASSKDSLGNEQFF
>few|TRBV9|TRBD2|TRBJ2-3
TGTGCCAGCAGCGTAGAACTAGCGGGAGGGGGAGATACGCAGTATTTT
CASSVELAGGGDTQYF
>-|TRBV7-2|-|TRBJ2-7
TGTGCCAGCAGCCCCCGGGGCAGGGGCGACGAGCAGTACTTC
CASSPRGRGDEQYF
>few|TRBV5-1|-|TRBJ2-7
TGCGCCAGCAGCTTTCGGACCCGAGACGAGCAGTACTTC
CASSFRTRDEQYF
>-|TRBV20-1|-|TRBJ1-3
TGCAGTGCTAGAGACGCCCGGGGCTCTGGAAACACCATATATTTT
CSARDARGSGNTIYF
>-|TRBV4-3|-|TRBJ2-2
TGCGCCAGCAGCCAAGATCCCGTGGCCGGGGAGCTGTTTTTT
CASSQDPVAGELFF
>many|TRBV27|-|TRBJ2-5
TGTGCCAGCAGTCCCACCAGTGCGGGTTTAGAGACCCAGTACTTC
CASSPTSAGLETQYF
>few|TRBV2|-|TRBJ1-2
TGTGCCAGCCGGCTCTCTGGGGGATCTGGCTACACCTTC
CASRLSGGSGYTF
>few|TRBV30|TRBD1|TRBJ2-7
TGTGCCTGGAGTGACACCGGGACAGCTTCCTACGAGCAGTACTTC
CAWSDTGTASYEQYF
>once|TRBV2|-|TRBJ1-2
TGTGCCAGCAGAGCTGACTATGGCTACACCTTC
CASRADYGYTF
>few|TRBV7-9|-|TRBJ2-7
TGTGCCAGCAGCTTAGCGAAGGTATACGAGCAGTACTTC
CASSLAKVYEQYF
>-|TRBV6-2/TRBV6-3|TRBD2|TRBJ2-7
TGTGCCAGCAGTTATGCTACCGGGACTAGCGGAACCTACGAGCAGTACTTC
CASSYATGTSGTYEQYF